The T cell receptor beta chain described here comes from a study of Graves' ophthalmopathy and Graves' hyperthyroidism. As the template, RNA transcripts were used to amplify TCR beta CDR3 regions. RT-PCR in the first round used HTBI primers; a second-round multiplex PCR followed. TCRdb passed the multiplex PCR reads through MiXCR, listing each CDR3 protein once. This table has about 640,000 distinct CDR3 sequences, about 38% appearing once. The CDR3 length is 16 residues. Germline V gene sequence: CDR1 ENHRY, CDR2 SYGVKD. Notes on this clonotype: Lacking the conserved final phenylalanine or tryptophan, this CDR3 likely reflects a read error.

Sequencing input: peripheral blood. The chain uses TRBV10-3 and TRBJ2-3; tentatively, D is TRBD2 (6 bases). The sequence came from an adult man with Graves' ophthalmopathy. CDR3 nucleotide sequence: TGTGCCAGCAGTCCCGATGGTGGACTACATACAGATACGCAGTATTCT. Residues: CASSPDGGLHTDTQYS.